This T cell receptor (beta chain) came from a study of blood T cells in healthy people across ages. This clonotype was counted between two and nine times. The use of a sample-barcoded 5' primer and a J-beta primer mix characterized a second PCR of roughly 6 to 11 cycles. TCRdb re-analysed the 5' RACE reads in MiXCR, keeping a single row per CDR3 protein. This table has more than 650,000 distinct CDR3 sequences, roughly 24% appearing once. This CDR3 has 16 residues. Germline-derived CDR1 and CDR2 are SGHTA and FQGNSA. V was pared by 0 bases and J by 3 bases, with 15 bases between. Another study also made use of these data, one on T cells of mothers and their children.

The clonotype comes from a boy younger than 18 in good health. V and J are TRBV7-2 and TRBJ2-7; tentatively, D is TRBD1 (6 bases). Sample: blood. CDR3 protein: CASSLAPRGLNYEQYF. CDR3 DNA: TGTGCCAGCAGCTTAGCCCCCAGGGGCCTAAACTACGAGCAGTACTTC.